This entry is about one TCR beta chain. Its specificity is unknown. Then a second PCR, running roughly 7 to 11 cycles, was carried out with a sample-barcoded 5' primer and a J-beta primer mix. TCRdb itself ran the 5' RACE reads through MiXCR, one entry per CDR3 protein. The table records around 820,000 distinct CDR3 sequences, 20% to 25% of them present only once. The sample belongs to a study of blood T cells in healthy people across ages. The study, taken as a whole, reports: Possibly, changes in expanded clonotypes were confounded because donor CMV status was unknown.

The V end was cut by 6 bases, the J end by 4 bases, with 7 bases between. CDR1 is MNHEY, CDR2 SMNVEV, per germline (reference sequence). CDR3 length equals 11 residues. This sample also belongs to another study, concerning T cells of mothers and their children.

The J gene is TRBJ2-7, the V gene TRBV27; D gene ambiguous. This receptor was obtained from a boy aged 10-17 years in good health. Sequencing used blood. The CDR3 sequence: CASRWGYEQYF. The CDR3 nucleotides are TGTGCCAGCAGGTGGGGATACGAGCAGTACTTC.